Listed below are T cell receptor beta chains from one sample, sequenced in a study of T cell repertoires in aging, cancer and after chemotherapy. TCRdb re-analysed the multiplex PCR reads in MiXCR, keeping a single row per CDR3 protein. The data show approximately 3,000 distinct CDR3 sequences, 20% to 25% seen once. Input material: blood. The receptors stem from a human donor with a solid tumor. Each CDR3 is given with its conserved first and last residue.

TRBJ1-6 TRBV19 CASTVRQGGSPLHF
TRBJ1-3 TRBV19 CASSLPGRNAPGNTIYF
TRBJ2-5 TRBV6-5 CASSYGGNTGGGETQYF
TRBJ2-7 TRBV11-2 CASSLDPQEVLRASYF
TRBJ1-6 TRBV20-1 CSASFGDRGLYNSPLHF
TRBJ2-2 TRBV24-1 CATSELDRESGELFF
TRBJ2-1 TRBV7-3 CASSFPPNEQFF
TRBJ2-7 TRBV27 CASSPGAGWEQYF
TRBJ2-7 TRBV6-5 CASTDGYEQYF
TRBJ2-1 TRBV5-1 CASSLAGQGSNEQFF
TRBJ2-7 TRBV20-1 CSARSPQGIYEQYF
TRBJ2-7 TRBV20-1 CSVRDLREGSYEQYF
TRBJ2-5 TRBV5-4 CASSPGAETQYF
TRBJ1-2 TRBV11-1 CASSLVGAQGKNGYTF
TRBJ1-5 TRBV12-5 CASGLQGSNQPQHF
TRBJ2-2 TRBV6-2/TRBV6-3 CASRWNGNTGELFF
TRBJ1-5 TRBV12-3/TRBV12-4 CASSLGTGTVNNQPQHF
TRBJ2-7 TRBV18 CASSQYQGDHEQYF
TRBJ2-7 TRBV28 CASSLIRLAGSYEQYF
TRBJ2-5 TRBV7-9 CASSPGTGPHQETQYF
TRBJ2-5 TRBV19 CASSISRGPQETQYF
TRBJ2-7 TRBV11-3 CASSLQGVQSYEQYF
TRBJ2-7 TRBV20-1 CSAAVAWTGISSYEQYF
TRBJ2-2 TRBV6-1 CALWHPGTGELFF
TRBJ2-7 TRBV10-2 CASSEPDRAYEQYF
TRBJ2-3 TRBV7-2 CASSWGGAATDTQYF
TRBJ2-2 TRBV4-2 CASSQRAGLATGELFF
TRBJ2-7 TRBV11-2 CASSLVGAGGPGSYEQYF
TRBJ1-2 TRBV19 CASPLWKSNYGYTF
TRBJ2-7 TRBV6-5 CASSGAGYEQYF
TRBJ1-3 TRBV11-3 CASSLGGNTIYF
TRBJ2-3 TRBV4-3 CASSRGLAGATDTQYF
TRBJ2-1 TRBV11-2 CASSFRQVGGYKQFF
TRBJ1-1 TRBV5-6 CASSLLGTEAFF
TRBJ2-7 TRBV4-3 CASSQDHQGRGEQYF
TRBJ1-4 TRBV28 CASSLFRGRNEKLFF
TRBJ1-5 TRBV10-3 CAISDTGEQPQHF
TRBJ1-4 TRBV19 CASSIAIFPIHEKLFF
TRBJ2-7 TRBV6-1 CASSDTGFSYEQYF
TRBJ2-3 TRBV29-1 CSVYSGGGEAQYF
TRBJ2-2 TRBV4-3 CASSQEETSGRSVTGELFF
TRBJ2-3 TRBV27 CASRGGSPDTQYF
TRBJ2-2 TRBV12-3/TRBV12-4 CASTQDRANTGELFF
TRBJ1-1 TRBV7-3 CASSPTGGITQSTEAFF
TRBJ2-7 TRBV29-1 CSVRTGGFYEQYF
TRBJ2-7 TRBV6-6 CASSLLAGTTYEQYF